This T cell receptor beta chain was recorded in a study of human T cells and chemical hapten exposure. TCRdb passed the 5' RACE reads through MiXCR, listing each CDR3 protein once. In the table there are about 140,000 distinct CDR3 sequences, about 4.3% of which are singletons. This clonotype has a count of ten or more. Researchers extracted total RNA from unfractionated whole blood. V shed 4 bases and J shed 0 bases, with 9 bases lying between them. Germline CDR1 reads KGHSH; CDR2 reads LQKENI. The CDR3 runs 14 residues. This clonotype was sampled from a female donor in good health. The rearrangement links TRBV18 to TRBJ1-1; no clear D. The CDR3 loop is CASSRASLNTEAFF. CDR3 sequence (DNA): TGTGCCAGCTCACGGGCCAGTCTGAACACTGAAGCTTTCTTT.